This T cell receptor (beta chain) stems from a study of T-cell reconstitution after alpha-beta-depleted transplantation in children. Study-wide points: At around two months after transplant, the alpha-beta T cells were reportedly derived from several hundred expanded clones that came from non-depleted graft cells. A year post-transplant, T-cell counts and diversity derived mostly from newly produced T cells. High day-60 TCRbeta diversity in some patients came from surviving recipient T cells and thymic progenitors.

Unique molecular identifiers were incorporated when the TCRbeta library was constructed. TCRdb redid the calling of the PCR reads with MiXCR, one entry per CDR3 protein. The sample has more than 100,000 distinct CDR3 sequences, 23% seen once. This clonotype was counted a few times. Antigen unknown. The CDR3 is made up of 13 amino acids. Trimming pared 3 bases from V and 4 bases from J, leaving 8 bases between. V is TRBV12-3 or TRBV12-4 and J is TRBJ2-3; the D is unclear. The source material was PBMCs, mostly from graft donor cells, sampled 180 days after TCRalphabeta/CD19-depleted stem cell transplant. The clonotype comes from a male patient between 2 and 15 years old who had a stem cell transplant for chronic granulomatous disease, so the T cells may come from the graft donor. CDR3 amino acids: CASSFYPADTQYF. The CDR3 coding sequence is TGTGCCAGCAGTTTTTACCCAGCAGATACGCAGTATTTT.